This T cell receptor (beta chain) was identified in a study of blood T cell repertoires in COVID-19. Overall study: T cells, B-cell-depleted T cells, or PBMCs provided the cDNA or gDNA that served as material.

Authors' analysis steps: Nucleated cell number was recorded as an estimate derived from reference gene primer amplification. The method was immunoSEQ multiplex PCR; TCRdb's version includes in-frame clones alone and lacks a portion of them. V, J and clone size derive from that table, while D and trimming were established from the DNA sequence. The repertoire holds about 250,000 clones, with approximately 83% as singletons. The V gene's germline CDR1 is MNHEY and CDR2 SVGAGI. The V end lost 2 bases, the J end lost 5 bases, and 12 bases lay between the germline ends. CDR3 length: 14 residues. Adults between about 18 and 89 years of age took part from fewer than 30 US areas. Self-reported history from a screening survey and questionnaire set each donor's cohort.

The J gene is TRBJ1-2, the V gene TRBV6-5, with D possibly TRBD1 on 5 matching bases. The clonotype originates from a man between 50 and 59 years old who had recovered from COVID-19. Sequenced material: PBMCs or T cells enriched from blood (not recorded which). Written as DNA, the CDR3 is TGTGCCAGCAGTTACGCAGGGATTCCGTATGGCTACACCTTC. This sequence encodes CASSYAGIPYGYTF.